The present T cell receptor beta chain was sequenced within a study of blood T cells in healthy people across ages (dated by TCRdb to the mid-2010s). For context, the study as a whole: Template switching captured roughly one uniquely barcoded TCR beta cDNA molecule per two T cells in model experiments. To avoid experimental bias, donors of different ages were randomly spread across the sequencing lanes. Using the same blood draw, the study looked at two additional independent replicas of 1 million unique cDNA reads for two donors, one aged 18 to 30 and the other aged 80 or older. To track age-related changes in TCR beta repertoire diversity, the study relied on deep sequencing normalized with unique cDNA molecular identifiers. The donors were divided into four age groups: young (average approximately 17 years), middle-aged (around 41), aged (62) and long-lived (roughly 82).

The donors were roughly 38 Caucasian individuals from Russia, aged 6 to 90 years, who were systemically healthy. Roughly 10 milliliters of peripheral blood were drawn from each donor into EDTA-treated Vacutainer tubes. Ficoll-Paque density-gradient centrifugation was used to isolate PBMCs, with at least 6 million per sample. Trizol reagent was used to extract total RNA from PBMCs, with at least 5 micrograms per sample. For every donor, an aliquot of PBMCs went through flow cytometry to measure the percentages of naive CD45RAhigh/CD27high T cells. This clonotype showed up many times. Its antigen remains unidentified. No clone much larger than this one lies a single base away; base qualities are absent. CDR1 and CDR2 were assigned from the germline V gene (reference sequence) as MNHEY and SMNVEV. Trimmed from V: 6 bases; trimmed from J: 1 base; junction bases lacking a gene match: 6. Measured from the cysteine to the phenylalanine, the CDR3 is 15 residues long. The read is trimmed to its CDR3 DNA, 45 bases read in frame from base 1.

Library preparation used 5' RACE. The listed sequencing device is Illumina HiSeq 2500. A second PCR of 7 to 11 cycles was run with a J-beta primer mix and a sample-barcoded 5' primer. A unique molecular identifier was introduced onto each TCR beta cDNA molecule by a template-switch 5' adaptor carrying 12 random nucleotides. At least 3 million CDR3-containing paired-end reads were obtained from each sample. First-strand cDNA was synthesized from all RNA with the Mint cDNA synthesis kit, primed by a TRBC-specific oligonucleotide. All cDNA was treated with uracil-DNA glycosylase and then went through a first 18-cycle PCR with the universal primers M1SS and BC2_uni_R. On the authors' methods: For normalization, 1 million high-quality reads were randomly selected from each sample, with every read carrying a distinct molecular identifier. Instead of being binned into consensus sequences, reads that shared molecular identifiers were thrown out. MiTCR, with a Q25 quality threshold and the strictest error-elimination algorithm, was used for CDR3 identification, clonotype clustering and error correction. A nonparametric unseen species model with Euler transformation was used to estimate lower-bound total TCR beta diversity. TCRdb trimmed public reads at Q25 via fastp, called clones via MiXCR and kept in-frame beta chains. When rows share a CDR3 protein, they turn into one entry using the most common DNA and genes. Here the V and J calls rest on TCRdb's processing, not on the authors' analysis. The sample has 700,000 to 850,000 distinct CDR3 sequences on record, roughly 53% of them singletons. 41% of the sample is taken by the ten largest.

Overall results and qualifications from the work: A strong correlation was found between observed TCR beta diversity and the percentage of naive T cells measured by flow cytometry. Donor CMV infection status was unknown, potentially confounding age-related changes in expanded clonotypes. The long-lived group showed more naive CD4+ T cells, fewer expanded clones and increased TCR diversity than the aged group, suggesting age selection. Estimates of total diversity based on one million sequenced T cells were regarded as lower bounds and as underestimates. Since profiling was done on bulk unsorted PBMCs, naive and antigen-experienced compartments could not be conclusively compared. Observed TCR beta diversity per million T cells fell roughly linearly with age, and a significant reduction was already apparent by age roughly 40.

The sample consisted of blood. The clonotype comes from a man older than 75 in good health. The receptor chain draws on TRBV27 and TRBJ2-3; the central 8 bases match TRBD1. The DNA reads TGTGCCAGCAGCTTAGGACAGGGCGGCACAGATACGCAGTATTTT. It is translated as CASSLGQGGTDTQYF.